One sample yielded the 23 T cell receptor beta chains listed below, sequenced in a study of blood T cells in healthy people across ages (dated by TCRdb to between 2015 and 2017). Libraries were constructed by 5' RACE. Sequencing used an Illumina HiSeq 2500. A second PCR of about 6 to 12 cycles was run with a J-beta primer mix and a sample-barcoded 5' primer. TCRdb redid the processing of the public reads, applying fastp at Q25 and MiXCR, and retained in-frame beta chains. Records with the same CDR3 protein are collapsed into one entry carrying the most frequent genes and DNA. The sample data list around 800,000 distinct CDR3 sequences, and 53% of these were observed just once. The ten largest make up 41% of the sample. Sequencing input: blood. The source of these receptors is a man aged 80 or over in good health.

The chain combines TRBV7-2 with TRBJ2-1; 9 bases agree with TRBD2. The germline gives CDR1 SGHTA, CDR2 FQGNSA. The CDR3 loop spans 16 amino acids. V lost 5 bases and J lost 8; bases outside the gene matches: 13. As DNA, the CDR3 is TGTGCCAGCAGCCCTGATAGTAGCGGGAGTGCCCATGAGCAGTTCTTC. This gives the protein CASSPDSSGSAHEQFF.

This clonotype was counted a few times. The chain is built from TRBV6-6 and TRBJ2-7; D may be TRBD1 (5 bases). The J call could be wrong; TRBJ2-4 is a better fit for the DNA end. The CDR3 sequence is 16 residues long. The germline gives CDR1 MNHNY, CDR2 SVGAGI (reference sequence). The CDR3 spells CASSPQKGPLKNIQYF. For the CDR3, the DNA is TGTGCCAGCAGTCCTCAAAAGGGGCCGCTCAAAAACATTCAGTACTTC.

This clonotype was detected only a few times. The rearrangement uses TRBV5-1 and TRBJ2-7, with D uncertain. The J call may be faulty, since TRBJ2-5 better matches the DNA end. The V gene's germline CDR1 is SGHRS and CDR2 YFSETQ. The CDR3 is made up of 15 amino acids. For the CDR3, the DNA is TGCGCCAGCAGCCGAGGTCCTAGGAGCCTAGAGACCCAGTACTTC. As protein: CASSRGPRSLETQYF.

The chain joins TRBV5-1 to TRBJ1-2, with 7 nucleotides matching TRBD1. Germline assignment: CDR1 SGHRS and CDR2 YFSETQ. The length of the CDR3 is 15 residues. V shed 3 bases, J shed 4 bases, and the junction held 9 bases outside the gene matches. The CDR3 spells CASSSRDRAGYGYTF. The CDR3 region has the DNA TGCGCCAGCAGCTCCCGCGACAGGGCCGGCTATGGCTACACCTTC.

CDR3 sequence reads: CASSQQGIFYNEQFF. The CDR3 DNA follows: TGTGCCAGCAGCCAACAGGGGATCTTCTACAATGAGCAGTTCTTC. The chain carries TRBV14 and TRBJ2-1; D may be TRBD1 (6 bases). Germline V gives CDR1 SGHDN, CDR2 FVKESK. Trimming removed 2 bases at V and 3 bases at J, with 11 bases between. The CDR3 is made up of 15 amino acids.

CDR3 sequence (DNA): TGTGCCAGCAGCTTAAACGGTCCTGTAGGGGATGAGCAGTACTTC. As protein: CASSLNGPVGDEQYF. The chain recombines TRBV7-3 with TRBJ2-5; possibly TRBD1 for D (5 bases). Germline-derived CDR1 and CDR2 are SGHTA and FQGTGA. This CDR3 has 15 residues. The ends were cut back, 1 base at V and 11 bases at J, with 20 bases in the middle.

The chain uses TRBV5-6 and TRBJ2-5; TRBD2 matches 7 bases. The J call is uncertain, as TRBJ2-7 better fits the DNA end. Germline V lookup: CDR1 SGHDT, CDR2 YYEEEE. This CDR3 is 15 amino acids long. The CDR3 sequence is CASSFIQGLTYEQYF. The CDR3 bases are TGTGCCAGCAGCTTCATTCAGGGACTAACCTACGAGCAGTACTTC.

The sample holds a few counts of this clonotype. CDR3 DNA: TGTGCCAGCAGTTACTCGACCGGCGGGGGCCTCTACGAGCAGTACTTC. Its protein product is CASSYSTGGGLYEQYF. The V and J genes are TRBV6-2 or TRBV6-3 and TRBJ2-7; tentative D call: TRBD2 (7 bases). Germline CDR1 and CDR2: MNHEY and SVGEGT. CDR3 length: 16 amino acids. The V and J ends lost 0 bases and 3 bases respectively, with 15 bases between them.

This rearrangement joins TRBV7-2 to TRBJ2-1; D is unclear. Trimming stripped 4 bases from V and 8 bases from J, with 12 bases between. The germline V gene has CDR1 SGHTA and CDR2 FQGNSA. The CDR3 loop spans 13 amino acids. CDR3 sequence: CASSSPSEYEQFF. In nucleotides, the CDR3 is TGTGCCAGCAGCTCCCCCTCGGAATATGAGCAGTTCTTC. Based on the CDR3 plus reference TRBV7-2 and TRBJ2-1, the full variable domain is GAGVSQSPSNKVTEKGKDVELRCDPISGHTALYWYRQSLGQGLEFLIYFQGNSAPDKSGLPSDRFSAERTGGSVSTLTIQRTQQEDSAVYLCASSSPSEYEQFFGPGTRLTVL.

J is TRBJ2-7 and V is TRBV29-1; a possible D gene is TRBD2 (5 bases). CDR1 SQVTM and CDR2 ANQGSEA come from the germline V gene. Trimming pared 1 base from V and 5 bases from J, leaving 15 bases between. This CDR3 has 14 residues. The CDR3 coding sequence is TGCAGCGTTGAAGTCGGGGAAGGAAGAAACGAGCAGTACTTC. Protein: CSVEVGEGRNEQYF.

The chain carries TRBV5-1 and TRBJ2-7; 8 positions agree with TRBD1. The CDR3 sequence is 15 residues long. The trim removed 4 bases at V and 7 bases at J, leaving 13 bases unmatched. Per germline, CDR1 SGHRS and CDR2 YFSETQ. CDR3 coding DNA: TGCGCCAGCAGCCCGCGACAGGGGTTCGGGAATGAGCAGTACTTC. Protein: CASSPRQGFGNEQYF.

This clonotype was seen a single time. CDR3 in amino acids: CASIAGGNSPLHF. DNA for the CDR3: TGTGCCAGCATTGCCGGGGGAAATTCACCCCTCCACTTT. The V and J genes are TRBV28 and TRBJ1-6, with a tentative D call TRBD1 (5 bases). The V and J ends lost 7 bases and 7 bases respectively, with 11 bases between them. CDR3 length equals 13 residues. The V gene's germline CDR1 is MDHEN and CDR2 SYDVKM.

This clonotype was counted only a few times. The chain couples TRBV7-3 to TRBJ2-3, with 7 bases aligning to TRBD2. This CDR3 contains 13 residues. The germline V gene has CDR1 SGHTA and CDR2 FQGTGA. V was clipped by 1 base and J by 8 bases; unmatched bases: 3. In DNA, the CDR3 is TGTGCCAGCAGCTTAATGGGAGGGGTTACGCAGTATTTT. This encodes CASSLMGGVTQYF.

This clonotype was detected only a few times. J is TRBJ2-7 and V is TRBV29-1; 10 positions agree with TRBD1. This CDR3 comprises 14 residues. Trimming took 3 bases from V and 2 from J; bases not matched to a gene: 4. From germline, CDR1 is SQVTM and CDR2 ANQGSEA. The CDR3 reads CSVETGGTTYEQYF. The CDR3 bases are TGCAGCGTTGAGACAGGGGGCACGACCTACGAGCAGTACTTC.

J is TRBJ1-3 and V is TRBV7-2; D may be TRBD1 (5 bases). Looked up from germline, CDR1 is SGHTA and CDR2 is FQGNSA. V gave up 4 bases and J gave up 0 bases, with 10 bases separating them. The CDR3 is made up of 15 amino acids. Here the CDR3 reads CASSWGISSGNTIYF. CDR3 coding DNA: TGTGCCAGCAGCTGGGGGATCTCCTCTGGAAACACCATATATTTT.

The table lists this clonotype with a count of one. This rearrangement joins TRBV28 to TRBJ2-4; TRBD1 is a possible D gene (6 bases). The J call may be wrong; the DNA end is better matched by TRBJ2-7. The CDR3 extends over 14 amino acids. Germline V gene lookup returns CDR1 MDHEN and CDR2 SYDVKM. The chain's CDR3 is CASSFSTRGGEQYF. Written as DNA, the CDR3 is TGTGCCAGCAGTTTCTCTACCCGAGGGGGCGAGCAGTACTTC.

This clonotype was counted between two and nine times. J is TRBJ2-4 and V is TRBV9; TRBD2 might be the D (6 bases). The CDR3 sequence is 16 residues long. Trimming shortened V by 3 bases and J by 0 bases, and 13 bases separated the two germline ends. CDR1 is SGDLS, CDR2 YYNGEE, per germline. CDR3 sequence reads: CASSARGGVAKNIQYF. The DNA of the CDR3 is TGTGCCAGCAGCGCACGAGGAGGGGTAGCCAAAAACATTCAGTACTTC.

The V and J genes are TRBV5-6 and TRBJ2-3; no clear D gene. The CDR3 is 15 amino acids. Germline lookup yields CDR1 SGHDT and CDR2 YYEEEE. The ends were cut back, 0 bases at V and 14 bases at J, with 22 bases in the middle. In DNA form, the CDR3 reads TGTGCCAGCAGCTTGGAAGGAATAGGGCACAGATACGCGTATTTT. Translated, it gives CASSLEGIGHRYAYF.

CDR3 region: CASSETKGGAGANVLTF. Written as DNA, the CDR3 is TGTGCCAGCAGTGAGACTAAAGGGGGCGCTGGGGCCAACGTCCTGACTTTC. The chain recombines TRBV25-1 with TRBJ2-6; 7 bases map to TRBD1. The CDR3 covers 17 residues. CDR1 is MGHDK and CDR2 is SYGVNS in the germline V gene. The V segment lost 3 bases and the J segment 2 bases; nucleotides outside the gene matches: 7. Filled out from reference TRBV25-1 and TRBJ2-6, the complete variable domain reads EADIYQTPRYLVIGTGKKITLECSQTMGHDKMYWYQQDPGMELHLIHYSYGVNSTEKGDLSSESTVSRIRTEHFPLTLESARPSHTSQYLCASSETKGGAGANVLTFGAGSRLTVL.

The gene calls are TRBV7-9 and TRBJ1-2; TRBD1 aligns across 8 bases. Germline lookup yields CDR1 SEHNR and CDR2 FQNEAQ (reference sequence). The CDR3 consists of 14 residues. The V segment lost 5 bases and the J segment 2 bases; nucleotides outside the gene matches: 4. The CDR3 sequence is CASSGGQGNYGYTF. CDR3 in DNA: TGTGCCAGCAGCGGCGGACAGGGAAACTATGGCTACACCTTC.

This rearrangement joins TRBV7-2 to TRBJ2-5; no clear D. The better agreement between TRBJ2-7 and the DNA end casts doubt on the J call. Germline CDR1 and CDR2: SGHTA and FQGNSA. The length of the CDR3 is 13 residues. CDR3 residues: CASSPALGFEQYF. The CDR3 DNA reads TGTGCCAGCAGCCCCGCCTTGGGCTTCGAGCAGTACTTC.

This clonotype appeared many times. V is TRBV2 and J is TRBJ1-5, with D maybe TRBD1 (6 bases). Trimming stripped 1 base from V and 6 bases from J, with 13 bases between. The length of the CDR3 is 15 residues. Germline V CDR1 and CDR2: SNHLY, FYNNEI. CDR3 protein: CASSEVSSGVQPQHF. As DNA, the CDR3 is TGTGCCAGCAGTGAAGTATCATCAGGGGTTCAGCCCCAGCATTTT.

This clonotype was counted many times. This sequence joins TRBV12-3 or TRBV12-4 and TRBJ2-1, with no clear D. V was clipped by 2 bases and J by 8 bases, with 4 bases between them. This CDR3 is 11 amino acids long. CDR3 sequence: CASSLLDEQFF. The CDR3 nucleotides are TGTGCCAGCAGTTTACTCGATGAGCAGTTCTTC.